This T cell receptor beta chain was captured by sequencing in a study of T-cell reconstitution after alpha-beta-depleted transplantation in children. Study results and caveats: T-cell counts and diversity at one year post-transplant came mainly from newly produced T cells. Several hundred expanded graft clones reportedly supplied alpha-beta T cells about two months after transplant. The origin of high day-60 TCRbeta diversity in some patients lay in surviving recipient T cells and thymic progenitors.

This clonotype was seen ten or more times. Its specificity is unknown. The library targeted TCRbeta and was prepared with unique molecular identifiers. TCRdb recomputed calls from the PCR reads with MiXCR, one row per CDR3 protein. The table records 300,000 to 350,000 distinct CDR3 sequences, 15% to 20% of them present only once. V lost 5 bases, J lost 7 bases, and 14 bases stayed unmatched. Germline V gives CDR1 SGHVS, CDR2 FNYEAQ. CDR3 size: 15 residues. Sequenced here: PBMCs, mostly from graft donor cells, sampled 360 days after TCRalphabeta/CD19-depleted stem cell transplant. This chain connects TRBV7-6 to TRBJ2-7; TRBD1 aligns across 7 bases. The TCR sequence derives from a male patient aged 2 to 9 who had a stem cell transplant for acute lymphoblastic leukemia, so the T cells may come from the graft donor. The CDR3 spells CASSMTGRDGFEQYF. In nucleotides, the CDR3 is TGTGCCAGCAGCATGACAGGGAGAGATGGTTTTGAGCAGTACTTC.